This T cell receptor beta chain derives from a study of blood T cell repertoires in COVID-19. As for the study in general: Samples representing acute and convalescent COVID-19 were sourced from the United States, Italy and Spain. Nucleic acid was either cDNA or gDNA, and it came from T cells, B-cell-depleted T cells, or PBMCs.

The CDR3 is 17 amino acids. V lost 4 bases, J lost 6 bases, and 24 bases lay in between. The germline V gene has CDR1 SGHRS and CDR2 YFSETQ. Per the original methods: From reference gene primer amplification, estimates of nucleated cell counts were derived. Generated by immunoSEQ multiplex PCR, the TCRdb table keeps only in-frame clones and is missing some. V and J calls and clone size follow that table, whereas D and trimming were derived from the DNA. The sample holds more than 150,000 clones, roughly nine tenths seen once. The chain is built from TRBV5-1 and TRBJ2-3, with D possibly matching TRBD2 (6 bases). Sequencing was carried out using peripheral blood. The TCR was taken from a man between 65 and 85 years old with active or convalescent COVID-19. CDR3 loop: CASSPPDSRGRWDTQYF. CDR3 DNA sequence: TGCGCCAGCAGCCCACCCGACTCGCGGGGACGGTGGGATACGCAGTATTTT.